This T cell receptor beta chain was recorded in a study of early T cells in non-severe SARS-CoV-2 infection. The CDR3 runs to 12 residues. TCRdb independently ran MiXCR on the 5' RACE reads; one entry per CDR3 protein. The sample lists over 75,000 distinct CDR3 sequences; about 12% were seen once. This clonotype was recorded many times. Compared with germline, one end of the junction differs, possibly owing to a read error. The chain links TRBV12-3 or TRBV12-4 to TRBJ1-2; TRBD1 might be the D (5 bases). The sample was whole blood. The clonotype comes from an adult who was a healthcare worker with PCR-confirmed SARS-CoV-2 infection or an uninfected control (not recorded which). In DNA, the CDR3 is TGTGCCAGCAGTTGGCACGGGGGGTTCCCAAACTTC. This gives the protein CASSWHGGFPNF.